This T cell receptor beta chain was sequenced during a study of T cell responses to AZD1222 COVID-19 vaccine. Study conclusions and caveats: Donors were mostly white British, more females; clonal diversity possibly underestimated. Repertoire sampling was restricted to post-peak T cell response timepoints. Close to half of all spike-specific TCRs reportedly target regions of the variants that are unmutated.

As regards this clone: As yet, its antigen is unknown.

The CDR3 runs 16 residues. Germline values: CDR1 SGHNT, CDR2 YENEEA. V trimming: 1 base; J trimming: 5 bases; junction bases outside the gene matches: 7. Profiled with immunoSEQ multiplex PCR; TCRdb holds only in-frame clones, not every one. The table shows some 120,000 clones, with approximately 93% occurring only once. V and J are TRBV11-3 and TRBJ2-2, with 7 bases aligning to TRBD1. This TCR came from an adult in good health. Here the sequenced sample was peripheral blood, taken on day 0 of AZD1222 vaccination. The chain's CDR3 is CASSLGDRRRTGELFF. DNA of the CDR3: TGTGCCAGCAGCTTAGGGGACAGACGAAGGACCGGGGAGCTGTTTTTT.